A single sample is the source of the 21 T cell receptor beta chains below, sequenced in a study of T cell responses to AZD1222 COVID-19 vaccine. Clones were sequenced by immunoSEQ multiplex PCR, and TCRdb holds only the in-frame ones, with some missing. The sample contains more than 80,000 clones, 80% to 95% of which appear only once. The input for sequencing was peripheral blood, taken 28 days after the second AZD1222 dose. The receptors come from an adult who received the AZD1222 COVID-19 vaccine.

V gene TRBV27 combines with J gene TRBJ2-3, with 7 bases identical to TRBD1. This CDR3 spans 15 amino acids. Trimming removed 10 bases from V and 0 bases from J; junction bases left unmatched: 10. CDR1 is MNHEY, CDR2 SMNVEV, per germline (reference sequence). CDR3 residues: CATAWDRRSTDTQYF. CDR3 coding DNA: TGTGCCACAGCTTGGGACAGACGTAGCACAGATACGCAGTATTTT.

This clone is a singleton in its sample. The chain uses TRBV6-5 and TRBJ2-7, with 8 bases aligning to TRBD1. J was trimmed by 4 bases and V by 6 bases; bases with no gene match: 11. This CDR3 has 15 amino acids. The germline V gene has CDR1 MNHEY and CDR2 SVGAGI. The CDR3 sequence is CASRKPGTGPYEQYF. The CDR3 DNA is TGTGCCAGCAGGAAGCCGGGGACAGGTCCGTACGAGCAGTACTTC.

This sequence joins TRBV7-6 and TRBJ1-3, with 7 bases matching TRBD1. CDR3 length: 18 residues. The V gene end was trimmed by 5 bases and the J gene end by 4 bases; junction bases not matched to a gene: 17. In germline, CDR1 is SGHVS, CDR2 FNYEAQ. The CDR3 nucleotides are TGTGCCAGCAGCCCCGAGGACAGGACCTTAAAGATAGGAAACACCATATATTTT. It is translated as CASSPEDRTLKIGNTIYF.

The CDR3 DNA follows: TGTGCCAGCAGTAAGGACCACACCGGGGAGCTGTTTTTT. Translated, it gives CASSKDHTGELFF. The chain employs TRBV6-2 or TRBV6-3 and TRBJ2-2, with no clear D. Germline values: CDR1 MNHEY, CDR2 SVGEGT. There are 13 residues in the CDR3. V was cut by 5 bases and J by 3 bases, with 7 bases left in between.

CDR3 bases: TGTGCCAGCAGCCCCCAGGTGGCACAGGGGCCCCAAGAGACCCAGTACTTC. Translating it yields CASSPQVAQGPQETQYF. The chain employs TRBV3-1 (or the pseudogene TRBV3-2) and TRBJ2-5; 7 nucleotides align to TRBD1. There are 17 residues in the CDR3. The J segment lost 1 base and the V segment lost 4 bases, leaving 12 bases of the junction unmatched. The germline V gene encodes CDR1 LGHDT and CDR2 YNNKEL (reference sequence).

The chain couples TRBV7-9 to TRBJ2-7; D is possibly TRBD2 (6 bases). Germline V gene sequence: CDR1 SEHNR, CDR2 FQNEAQ (reference sequence). This CDR3 has 15 amino acids. The V end was cut by 5 bases, the J end by 4 bases, with 18 bases between. CDR3 protein: CASSQAGGSRYEQYF. CDR3 DNA sequence: TGTGCCAGCAGCCAAGCCGGGGGTTCCAGGTACGAGCAGTACTTC.

The chain is built from TRBV7-9 and TRBJ2-5; the D is unclear. Germline CDR1 SEHNR, CDR2 FQNEAQ (reference sequence). The CDR3 has 17 amino acids. V was clipped by 2 bases and J by 5 bases, with 21 bases between them. The CDR3 sequence: CASSLNFSPGQPETQYF. The CDR3 DNA sequence: TGTGCCAGCAGCTTAAATTTTAGCCCGGGCCAACCGGAGACCCAGTACTTC.

This rearrangement joins TRBV10-3 to TRBJ1-2, with 8 bases fitting TRBD1. This CDR3 has 13 residues. The germline CDR1 and CDR2 sequences are ENHRY and SYGVKD. The V gene end was trimmed by 2 bases and the J gene end by 8 bases; junction bases not matched to a gene: 4. CDR3 loop: CAISEGQGQGYTF. The CDR3 coding sequence is TGTGCCATCAGTGAGGGACAGGGTCAAGGCTACACCTTC.

The chain joins TRBV6-5 to TRBJ1-1; the D is unclear. Trimming removed 0 bases from V and 2 bases from J, with 7 bases in between. The CDR3 totals 14 residues. From germline, CDR1 is MNHEY and CDR2 SVGAGI. In nucleotides, the CDR3 is TGTGCCAGCAGTTACTCGAGATCTAACACTGAAGCTTTCTTT. It codes for CASSYSRSNTEAFF.

J is TRBJ2-3 and V is TRBV3-1 (or the pseudogene TRBV3-2), with TRBD2 matching 10 bases. CDR3 length: 17 residues. CDR1 LGHDT and CDR2 YNNKEL come from the germline V gene (reference sequence). V lost 1 base, J lost 6 bases, and 10 bases stayed unmatched. The CDR3: CASSQVRSGGAGDTQYF. DNA for the CDR3: TGTGCCAGCAGCCAAGTCCGGAGCGGGGGGGCCGGGGATACGCAGTATTTT.

This clone has more than one count but fewer than ten. V is TRBV2 and J is TRBJ1-1; 7 bases agree with TRBD1. With V trimmed by 5 bases and J by 3 bases, 9 bases remained unmatched. The CDR3 contains 15 residues. The germline gives CDR1 SNHLY, CDR2 FYNNEI. The CDR3 region is CASSFSPGQYTEAFF. The CDR3 DNA is TGTGCCAGCAGTTTTAGCCCGGGACAGTACACTGAAGCTTTCTTT.

The genes are TRBV5-6 and TRBJ1-2, with 7 bases that match TRBD1. This CDR3 contains 16 residues. Trimming removed 5 bases from V and 3 bases from J; junction bases left unmatched: 13. Germline CDR1 SGHDT, CDR2 YYEEEE. CDR3 in amino acids: CASRDRDSGYHYGYTF. CDR3 DNA: TGTGCCAGCAGAGACAGGGACTCAGGGTATCACTATGGCTACACCTTC.

This chain connects TRBV15 to TRBJ2-7, with D possibly matching TRBD2 (5 bases). This CDR3 is 13 amino acids long. Germline V gene data show CDR1 as LNHNV and CDR2 as YYDKDF (reference sequence). Trimming shortened V by 0 bases and J by 5 bases, and 8 bases separated the two germline ends. The CDR3 here is CATSRDTGNEQYF. For the CDR3, the DNA is TGTGCCACCAGCAGAGATACGGGGAACGAGCAGTACTTC. The full variable domain, rest sourced from reference TRBV15 and TRBJ2-7, is DAMVIQNPRYQVTQFGKPVTLSCSQTLNHNVMYWYQQKSSQAPKLLFHYYDKDFNNEADTPDNFQSRRPNTSFCFLDIRSPGLGDTAMYLCATSRDTGNEQYFGPGTRLTVT.

The chain carries TRBV21-1 and TRBJ1-4; the table names TRBD1, a call not compared with the DNA. TRBV21-1 is reported as a pseudogene. The CDR3 loop spans 16 amino acids. In nucleotides, the CDR3 is TGTGCCAGCAGCAAAGGACAGGGGGACACTAATGAAAAACTGTTTTTT. It translates to CASSKGQGDTNEKLFF.

V is TRBV29-1 and J is TRBJ1-5, with D perhaps TRBD1 (5 bases). The germline V gene encodes CDR1 SQVTM and CDR2 ANQGSEA. The CDR3 sequence is 14 residues long. The V end lost 6 bases, the J end lost 0 bases, and 12 bases lay between the germline ends. CDR3 DNA: TGCAGCGTCAGTGGGGCAGATAGCAATCAGCCCCAGCATTTT. Its translation: CSVSGADSNQPQHF.

In this sample, this clone turned up a few times. The chain joins TRBV5-6 to TRBJ1-2; 8 nucleotides agree with TRBD1. The ends lost 3 bases at V and 6 bases at J; junction bases unmatched: 4. The V gene's germline CDR1 is SGHDT and CDR2 YYEEEE. There are 13 residues in the CDR3. The CDR3: CASSSDRANGYTF. DNA of the CDR3: TGTGCCAGCAGCTCGGACAGGGCCAATGGCTACACCTTC.

The chain is built from TRBV11-3 and TRBJ1-3; a weak D match, TRBD1 (5 bases). This CDR3 region has 15 residues. Germline V gene lookup returns CDR1 SGHNT and CDR2 YENEEA. V lost 10 bases and J lost 0, with 16 bases in between. CDR3: CATLQALLSGNTIYF. The CDR3 nucleotides read TGTGCCACCCTACAGGCCCTACTCTCTGGAAACACCATATATTTT.

The count of this clone is one. The chain is built from TRBV15 and TRBJ1-2; 7 bases line up with TRBD1. CDR3 length: 15 amino acids. The V gene's germline CDR1 is LNHNV and CDR2 YYDKDF (reference sequence). V trimming: 1 base; J trimming: 4 bases; junction bases outside the gene matches: 6. The CDR3 coding sequence is TGTGCCACCAGCAGAGGCGGACAGGCACTCTATGGCTACACCTTC. Translated: CATSRGGQALYGYTF.

This clone was seen only once. The J gene is TRBJ1-6, the V gene TRBV19; TRBD1 aligns across 10 bases. Losses at the gene ends were 6 bases for V and 10 bases for J; bases not matched to a gene: 12. The germline V gene encodes CDR1 LNHDA and CDR2 SQIVND (reference sequence). This CDR3 spans 16 amino acids. The CDR3 nucleotides read TGTGCCAGTAGCCGTGACAGGGGGCTGGGATGGTCACCCCTCCACTTT. Its protein product is CASSRDRGLGWSPLHF.

The V call is TRBV5-1, the J call TRBJ2-2, with TRBD2 matching 7 bases. This CDR3 region has 16 residues. V trimming: 1 base; J trimming: 2 bases; junction bases outside the gene matches: 5. Germline V gene sequence: CDR1 SGHRS, CDR2 YFSETQ. The CDR3 region is CASSLSQGLNTGELFF. The CDR3, as DNA: TGCGCCAGCAGCTTGAGTCAGGGACTAAACACCGGGGAGCTGTTTTTT.

Only a few counts were recorded for this clone. The chain uses TRBV4-1 and TRBJ2-7, with D perhaps TRBD1 (6 bases). V shed 1 base and J shed 2 bases, with 15 bases lying between them. Germline CDR1 reads MGHRA; CDR2 reads YSYEKL. This CDR3 region has 16 residues. The CDR3 DNA reads TGCGCCAGCAGCCAAGCCCCCCAGGGGACCCCCTACGAGCAGTACTTC. Protein product: CASSQAPQGTPYEQYF.